The 8 T cell receptor beta chains listed next were all sequenced from one sample in a study of T cells after yellow fever vaccination. TCRdb used MiXCR to reprocess the 5' RACE reads, holding one entry per CDR3 protein. The table records about 320,000 distinct CDR3 sequences, roughly a tenth of them present only once. The specimen comprised CD4+ T cells sorted from PBMCs, sampled 45 days after the yellow fever booster vaccination. The receptors were sampled from a man younger than 35 who received the YFV17D yellow fever vaccine.

The gene calls are TRBV7-2 and TRBJ2-3; a possible D gene is TRBD2 (6 bases). The CDR3 length is 12 residues. Per germline, CDR1 SGHTA and CDR2 FQGNSA. Trimming pared 6 bases from V and 8 bases from J, leaving 12 bases between. This CDR3 reads CASRDGGSTQYF. The CDR3 nucleotides read TGTGCCAGCAGGGACGGGGGTAGTACGCAGTATTTT.

This clonotype was observed a few times. The chain links TRBV7-2 to TRBJ2-5, with 7 positions matching TRBD1. The CDR3 has 15 amino acids. Germline lookup yields CDR1 SGHTA and CDR2 FQGNSA. The V segment lost 1 base and the J segment 2 bases; nucleotides outside the gene matches: 4. CDR3 protein: CASSLGGQTQETQYF. CDR3 DNA sequence: TGTGCCAGCAGCTTAGGGGGACAGACTCAAGAGACCCAGTACTTC.

This clonotype was detected a few times. The chain is built from TRBV6-6 and TRBJ1-3; the D gene is possibly TRBD1 (5 bases). The CDR3 length is 19 residues. Germline lookup yields CDR1 MNHNY and CDR2 SVGAGI (reference sequence). Trimming pared 5 bases from V and 0 bases from J, leaving 23 bases between. The CDR3 DNA sequence: TGTGCCAGCAGTACTCTGAACCCGGGACTTAAATCCTCTGGAAACACCATATATTTT. It specifies CASSTLNPGLKSSGNTIYF.

This clonotype was observed many times. V and J are TRBV7-9 and TRBJ2-7; 9 positions match TRBD2. This CDR3 region has 16 residues. The V gene end was trimmed by 1 base and the J gene end by 5 bases; junction bases not matched to a gene: 9. Germline V gene sequence: CDR1 SEHNR, CDR2 FQNEAQ (reference sequence). In DNA, the CDR3 is TGTGCCAGCAGCTTAGTTCTAGCGGGGAGTTCGGACGAGCAGTACTTC. It specifies CASSLVLAGSSDEQYF.

This clonotype appeared many times. This sequence joins TRBV4-3 and TRBJ2-3; 14 nucleotides agree with TRBD2. The CDR3 sequence is 18 residues long. Trimming cost V 8 bases and J 0 bases; bases outside gene matches: 10. The germline CDR1 and CDR2 sequences are LGHNA and YSLEER. CDR3 DNA: TGCGCCAGCGGCCCCGGGACTAGCGGGGGTCCTAGCACAGATACGCAGTATTTT. Its translation is CASGPGTSGGPSTDTQYF.

The chain couples TRBV6-5 to TRBJ1-4; a possible D gene is TRBD1 (5 bases). CDR1 MNHEY and CDR2 SVGAGI come from the germline V gene. The V gene lost 5 bases and the J gene lost 8 bases, with 15 bases spanning the gap. The CDR3 is 14 residues long. CDR3 in amino acids: CASSISIRVEKLFF. The DNA of the CDR3 is TGTGCCAGCAGTATCTCCATCAGGGTGGAAAAACTGTTTTTT.

This clonotype was counted once. CDR3: CASRETASNEKLFF. The CDR3 bases are TGTGCCAGCAGAGAGACAGCGAGTAATGAAAAACTGTTTTTT. The rearrangement uses TRBV25-1 and TRBJ1-4; a possible D gene is TRBD1 (5 bases). Germline CDR1 and CDR2: MGHDK and SYGVNS. V lost 6 bases and J lost 4, with 12 bases in between. The CDR3 is 14 residues long.

This clonotype was detected many times. This sequence joins TRBV29-1 and TRBJ2-5; TRBD1 matches 9 bases. The CDR3 totals 13 residues. In germline, CDR1 is SQVTM, CDR2 ANQGSEA. V gave up 7 bases and J gave up 6 bases; unmatched junction bases: 9. The chain's CDR3 is CSATQGAGKTQYF. CDR3 DNA sequence: TGCAGCGCAACACAGGGGGCAGGAAAGACCCAGTACTTC. Full variable domain (rest looked up from reference TRBV29-1 and TRBJ2-5): SAVISQKPSRDICQRGTSLTIQCQVDSQVTMMFWYRQQPGQSLTLIATANQGSEATYESGFVIDKFPISRPNLTFSTLTVSNMSPEDSSIYLCSATQGAGKTQYFGPGTRLLVL.